Here is one T cell receptor (beta chain) with its context. Seattle-derived patients entered the study during active infection and were followed longitudinally. Authors' processing steps: Amplification from reference gene primers served as the basis for estimated nucleated cell counts. Generated by immunoSEQ multiplex PCR, the TCRdb table keeps only in-frame clones and is missing some. V and J calls and clone size are copied from that table; D and trimming were computed from the DNA. The table has about 220,000 clones, roughly four fifths seen once. This sample is drawn from a study of blood T cell repertoires in COVID-19. Study in general: Donors in the United States, Italy and Spain gave samples during acute or convalescent COVID-19.

CDR1 is MNHEY and CDR2 is SMNVEV in the germline V gene (reference sequence). The CDR3 is 14 amino acids. After removal of 5 bases from V and 8 bases from J, the junction contained 3 bases not matched to a gene. This rearrangement joins TRBV27 to TRBJ1-6; 10 bases align to TRBD1. The receptor comes from a woman in her 70s with COVID-19, enrolled during active disease. Sequencing was done on a sample of peripheral blood. The CDR3: CASSPGTGDSPLHF. Written as DNA, the CDR3 is TGTGCCAGCAGTCCCGGGACAGGGGATTCACCCCTCCACTTT.